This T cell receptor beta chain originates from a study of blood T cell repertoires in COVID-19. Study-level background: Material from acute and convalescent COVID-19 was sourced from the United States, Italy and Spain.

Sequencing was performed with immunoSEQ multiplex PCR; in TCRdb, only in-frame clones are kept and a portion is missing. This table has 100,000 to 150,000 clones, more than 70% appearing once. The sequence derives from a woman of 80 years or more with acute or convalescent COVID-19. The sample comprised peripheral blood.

CDR3 in amino acids: CAISGSVQGLAEAFF. CDR3 nucleotides: TGTGCCATCAGTGGGTCCGTACAGGGGTTGGCTGAAGCTTTCTTT. The rearrangement joins TRBV10-3 to TRBJ1-1; TRBD1 matches 7 bases. Trimming at V came to 4 bases and at J to 6 bases, leaving 11 bases not matched to a gene. There are 15 residues in the CDR3. The germline CDR1 and CDR2 sequences are ENHRY and SYGVKD.